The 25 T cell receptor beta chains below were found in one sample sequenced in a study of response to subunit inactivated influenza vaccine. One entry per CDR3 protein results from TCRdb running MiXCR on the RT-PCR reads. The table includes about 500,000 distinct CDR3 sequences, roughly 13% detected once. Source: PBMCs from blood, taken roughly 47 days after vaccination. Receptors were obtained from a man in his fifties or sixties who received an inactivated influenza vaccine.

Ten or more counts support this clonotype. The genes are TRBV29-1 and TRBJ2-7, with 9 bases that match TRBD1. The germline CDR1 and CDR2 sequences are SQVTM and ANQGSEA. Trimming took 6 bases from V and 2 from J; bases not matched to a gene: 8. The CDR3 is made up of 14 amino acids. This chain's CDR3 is CSVGRDRATYEQYF. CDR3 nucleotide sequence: TGCAGCGTGGGCCGGGACAGGGCCACCTACGAGCAGTACTTC.

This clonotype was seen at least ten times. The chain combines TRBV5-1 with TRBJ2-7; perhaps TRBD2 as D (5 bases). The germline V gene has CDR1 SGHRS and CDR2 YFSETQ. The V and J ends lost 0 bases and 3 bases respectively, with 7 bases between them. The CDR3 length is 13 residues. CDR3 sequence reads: CASSLARDYEQYF. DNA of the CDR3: TGCGCCAGCAGCTTGGCTCGGGACTACGAGCAGTACTTC.

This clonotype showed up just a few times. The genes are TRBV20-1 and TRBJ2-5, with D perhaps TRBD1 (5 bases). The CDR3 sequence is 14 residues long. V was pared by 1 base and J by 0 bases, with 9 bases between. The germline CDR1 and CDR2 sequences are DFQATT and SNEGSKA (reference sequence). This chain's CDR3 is CSARGQGNQETQYF. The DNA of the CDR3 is TGCAGTGCTAGAGGGCAGGGAAACCAAGAGACCCAGTACTTC.

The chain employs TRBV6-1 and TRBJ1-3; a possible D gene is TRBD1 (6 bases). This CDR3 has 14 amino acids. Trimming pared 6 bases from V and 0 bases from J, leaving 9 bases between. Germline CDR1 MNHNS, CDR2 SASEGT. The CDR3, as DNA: TGTGCCAGCAGGACAGGCTTCTCTGGAAACACCATATATTTT. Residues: CASRTGFSGNTIYF.

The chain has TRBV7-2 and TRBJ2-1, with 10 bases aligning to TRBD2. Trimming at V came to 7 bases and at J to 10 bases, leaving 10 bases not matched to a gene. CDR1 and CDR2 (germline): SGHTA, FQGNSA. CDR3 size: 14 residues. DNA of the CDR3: TGTGCCAGCACCATCCTAGCGGGAGTGCGGGAGCAGTTCTTC. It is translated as CASTILAGVREQFF.

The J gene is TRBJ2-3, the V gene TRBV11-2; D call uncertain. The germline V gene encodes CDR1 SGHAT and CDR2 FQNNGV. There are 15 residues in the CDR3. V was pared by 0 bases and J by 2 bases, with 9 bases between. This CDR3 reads CASSLDHAVTDTQYF. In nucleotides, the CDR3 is TGTGCCAGCAGCTTAGACCACGCGGTCACAGATACGCAGTATTTT. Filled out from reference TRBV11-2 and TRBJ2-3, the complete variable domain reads EAGVAQSPRYKIIEKRQSVAFWCNPISGHATLYWYQQILGQGPKLLIQFQNNGVVDDSQLPKDRFSAERLKGVDSTLKIQPAKLEDSAVYLCASSLDHAVTDTQYFGPGTRLTVL.

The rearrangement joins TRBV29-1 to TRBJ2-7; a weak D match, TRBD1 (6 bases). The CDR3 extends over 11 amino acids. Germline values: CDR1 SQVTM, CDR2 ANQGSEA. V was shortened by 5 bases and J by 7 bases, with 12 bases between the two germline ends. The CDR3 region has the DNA TGCAGCGTTCCAGGGGAAGGGGAGCAGTACTTC. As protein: CSVPGEGEQYF.

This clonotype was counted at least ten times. CDR3 loop: CASSLYQPSTDTQYF. The DNA for the CDR3 is TGTGCCAGCAGTTTGTATCAACCTAGCACAGATACGCAGTATTTT. The chain links TRBV12-3 or TRBV12-4 to TRBJ2-3; D unclear. This CDR3 has 15 amino acids. V was shortened by 3 bases and J by 0 bases, with 10 bases between the two germline ends.

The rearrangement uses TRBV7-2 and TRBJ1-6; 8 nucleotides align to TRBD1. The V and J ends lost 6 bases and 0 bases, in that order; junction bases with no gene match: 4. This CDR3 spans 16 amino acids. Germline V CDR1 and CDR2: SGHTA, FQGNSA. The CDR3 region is CASRTGDRSYNSPLHF. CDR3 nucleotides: TGTGCCAGCAGGACAGGGGACCGCTCCTATAATTCACCCCTCCACTTT.

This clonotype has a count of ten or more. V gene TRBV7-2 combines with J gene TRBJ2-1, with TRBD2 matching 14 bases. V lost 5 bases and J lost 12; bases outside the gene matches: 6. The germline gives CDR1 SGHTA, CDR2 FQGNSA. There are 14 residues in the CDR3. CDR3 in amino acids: CASSTGLAGAWQFF. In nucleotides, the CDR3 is TGTGCCAGCAGCACGGGACTAGCGGGAGCTTGGCAGTTCTTC.

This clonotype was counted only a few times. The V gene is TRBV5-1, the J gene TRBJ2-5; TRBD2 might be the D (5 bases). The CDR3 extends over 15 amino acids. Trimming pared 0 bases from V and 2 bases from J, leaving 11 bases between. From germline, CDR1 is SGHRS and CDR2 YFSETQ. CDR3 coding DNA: TGCGCCAGCAGCTTGGGGACTGTACTTCAAGAGACCCAGTACTTC. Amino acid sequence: CASSLGTVLQETQYF. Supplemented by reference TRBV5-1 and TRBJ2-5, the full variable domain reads KAGVTQTPRYLIKTRGQQVTLSCSPISGHRSVSWYQQTPGQGLQFLFEYFSETQRNKGNFPGRFSGRQFSNSRSEMNVSTLELGDSALYLCASSLGTVLQETQYFGPGTRLLVL.

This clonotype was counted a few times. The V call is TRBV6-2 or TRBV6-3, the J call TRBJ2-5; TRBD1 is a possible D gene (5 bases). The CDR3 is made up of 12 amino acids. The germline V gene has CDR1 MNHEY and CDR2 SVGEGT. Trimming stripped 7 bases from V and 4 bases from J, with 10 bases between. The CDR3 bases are TGTGCCAGCAATTCAGGGCCAGAGACCCAGTACTTC. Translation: CASNSGPETQYF.

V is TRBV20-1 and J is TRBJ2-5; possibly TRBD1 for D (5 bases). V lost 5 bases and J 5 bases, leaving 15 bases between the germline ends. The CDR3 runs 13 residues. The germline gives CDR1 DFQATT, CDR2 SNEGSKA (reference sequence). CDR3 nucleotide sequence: TGCAGTGCTCATCGACAGAGAGCGGAGACCCAGTACTTC. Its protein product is CSAHRQRAETQYF.

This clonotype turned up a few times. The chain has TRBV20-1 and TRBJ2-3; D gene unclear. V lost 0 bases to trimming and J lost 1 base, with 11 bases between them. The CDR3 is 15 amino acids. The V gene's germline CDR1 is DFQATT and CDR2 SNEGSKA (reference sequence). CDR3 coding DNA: TGCAGTGCTAGAGACGAGGAAGCAGGCACAGATACGCAGTATTTT. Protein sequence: CSARDEEAGTDTQYF.

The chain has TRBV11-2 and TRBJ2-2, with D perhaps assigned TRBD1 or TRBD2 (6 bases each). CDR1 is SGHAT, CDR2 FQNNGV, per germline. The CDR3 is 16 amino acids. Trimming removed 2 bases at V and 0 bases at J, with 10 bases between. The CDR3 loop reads CASSLRGTANTGELFF. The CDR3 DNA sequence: TGTGCCAGCAGCTTAAGGGGGACTGCGAACACCGGGGAGCTGTTTTTT.

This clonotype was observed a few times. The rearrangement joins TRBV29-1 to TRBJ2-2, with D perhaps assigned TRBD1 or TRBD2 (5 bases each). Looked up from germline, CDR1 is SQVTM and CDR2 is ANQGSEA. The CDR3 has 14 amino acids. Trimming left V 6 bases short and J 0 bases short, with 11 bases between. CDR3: CSVGRSSNTGELFF. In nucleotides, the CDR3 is TGCAGCGTGGGACGCAGCTCGAACACCGGGGAGCTGTTTTTT.

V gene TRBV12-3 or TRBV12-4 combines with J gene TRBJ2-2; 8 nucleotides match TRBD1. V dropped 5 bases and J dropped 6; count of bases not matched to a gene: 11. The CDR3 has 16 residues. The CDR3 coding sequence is TGTGCCAGCAGTGGGCCGGACAGGGCAATTGCCGGGGAGCTGTTTTTT. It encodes CASSGPDRAIAGELFF.

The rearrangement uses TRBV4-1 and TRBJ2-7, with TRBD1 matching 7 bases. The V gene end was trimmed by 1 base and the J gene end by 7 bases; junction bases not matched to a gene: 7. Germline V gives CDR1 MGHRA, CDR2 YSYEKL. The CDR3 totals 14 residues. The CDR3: CASSQGQGRREQYF. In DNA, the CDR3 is TGCGCCAGCAGCCAAGGACAGGGTCGGAGGGAGCAGTACTTC.

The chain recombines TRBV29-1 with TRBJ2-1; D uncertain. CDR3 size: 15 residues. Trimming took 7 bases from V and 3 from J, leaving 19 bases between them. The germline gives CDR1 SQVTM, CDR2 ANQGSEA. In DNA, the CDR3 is TGCAGCGGGCGTCCCGGGTCTGAGAACTACAATGAGCAGTTCTTC. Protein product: CSGRPGSENYNEQFF.

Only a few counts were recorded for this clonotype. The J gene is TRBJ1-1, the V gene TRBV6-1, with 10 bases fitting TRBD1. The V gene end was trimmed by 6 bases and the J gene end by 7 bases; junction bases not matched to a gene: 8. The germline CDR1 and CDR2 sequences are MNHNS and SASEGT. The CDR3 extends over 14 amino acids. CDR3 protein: CASSPDRGNVEAFF. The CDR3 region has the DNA TGTGCCAGCAGCCCGGACAGGGGGAACGTTGAAGCTTTCTTT.

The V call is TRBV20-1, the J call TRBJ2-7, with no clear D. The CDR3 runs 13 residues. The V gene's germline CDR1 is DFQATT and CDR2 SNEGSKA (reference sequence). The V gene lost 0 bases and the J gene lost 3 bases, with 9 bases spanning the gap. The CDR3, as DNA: TGCAGTGCTAGAGATTTTCAAGGCTACGAGCAGTACTTC. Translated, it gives CSARDFQGYEQYF.

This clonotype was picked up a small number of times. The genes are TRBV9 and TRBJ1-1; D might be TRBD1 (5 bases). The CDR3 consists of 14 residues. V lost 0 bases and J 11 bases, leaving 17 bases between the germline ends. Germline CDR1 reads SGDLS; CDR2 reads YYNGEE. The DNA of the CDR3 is TGTGCCAGCAGCGTAGAGGTCAGGGCTGAAGATGCTTTCTTT. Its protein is CASSVEVRAEDAFF.

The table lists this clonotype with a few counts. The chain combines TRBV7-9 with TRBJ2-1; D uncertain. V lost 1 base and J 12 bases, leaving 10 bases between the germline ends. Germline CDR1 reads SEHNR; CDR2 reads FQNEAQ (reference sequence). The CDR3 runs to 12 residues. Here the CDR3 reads CASSLGVYVQFF. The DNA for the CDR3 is TGTGCCAGCAGCTTAGGGGTTTACGTGCAGTTCTTC.

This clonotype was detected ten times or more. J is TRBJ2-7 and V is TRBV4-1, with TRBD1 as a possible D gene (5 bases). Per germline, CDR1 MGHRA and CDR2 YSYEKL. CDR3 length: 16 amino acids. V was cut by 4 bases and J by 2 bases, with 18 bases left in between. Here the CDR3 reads CASSPVGRVKTYEQYF. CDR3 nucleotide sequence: TGCGCCAGCAGCCCCGTTGGCAGGGTCAAAACCTACGAGCAGTACTTC.

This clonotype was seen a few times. The CDR3 DNA is TGTGCCAGCAGCTTACTGGGGATGAGTTCACCCCTCCACTTT. It specifies CASSLLGMSSPLHF. This rearrangement joins TRBV7-2 to TRBJ1-6; no definite D call. This CDR3 has 14 amino acids. Trimming removed 2 bases at V and 9 bases at J, with 11 bases between. Germline lookup yields CDR1 SGHTA and CDR2 FQGNSA. Variable domain in full (rest from reference TRBV7-2 and TRBJ1-6): GAGVSQSPSNKVTEKGKDVELRCDPISGHTALYWYRQSLGQGLEFLIYFQGNSAPDKSGLPSDRFSAERTGGSVSTLTIQRTQQEDSAVYLCASSLLGMSSPLHFGNGTRLTVT.